The TCR beta chain under discussion was sequenced for a study of T cell repertoires in cytomegalovirus infection. Study-wide context: TCR beta signatures that were public indicated CMV infection and matching HLA type. Study results and limitations: CMV carriers with the relevant HLA were identified by cumulative public TCR beta family frequency. Within the response measured ex vivo, HLA-C-restricted CMV-specific TCR beta clonotypes were dominant.

This clonotype was seen only a few times. What it binds is unknown. Using its own MiXCR run on the reads, TCRdb lists one record per CDR3 protein. The data show about 150,000 distinct CDR3 sequences, around a quarter seen once. Trimming took 4 bases from V and 7 from J; bases not matched to a gene: 10. The CDR3 runs to 14 residues. Looked up from germline, CDR1 is SGHDT and CDR2 is YYEEEE. The chain carries TRBV5-6 and TRBJ1-2; TRBD1 aligns across 7 bases. The sequence was obtained from a human donor in good health (CMV status not recorded). Some clones in this sample may be carry-over from other donors' samples. Sequenced: PBMCs. The CDR3 sequence: CASSPGDREFGYTF. As DNA, the CDR3 is TGTGCCAGCAGCCCCGGCGACAGGGAATTTGGCTACACCTTC.